The clone carrying this TCR beta chain was recorded many times. The antigen remains unidentified. This sample was taken from a study of CD8 T cells in ankylosing spondylitis. MiXCR, run by TCRdb on the 5' RACE reads, gives a single entry per CDR3 protein. The data show approximately 440,000 distinct CDR3 sequences, with 17% seen just once and approximately 0.97% held by the top ten. Findings of the study overall: A TCR beta motif of roughly eight highly homologous variants seemed to mark ankylosing spondylitis blood.

Source material: blood, either unsorted or a sorted T cell fraction (not recorded which). This receptor was identified in a male donor with ankylosing spondylitis.

The CDR3 DNA follows: TGTGCCAGCAGCCAAGCTGGGTCGGGTTTCACCGGGGAGCTGTTTTTT. Translated: CASSQAGSGFTGELFF. The chain has TRBV4-2 and TRBJ2-2; D gene unclear. V lost 1 base to trimming and J lost 4 bases, with 13 bases between them. The CDR3 is 16 amino acids. The germline gives CDR1 LGHNA, CDR2 YNFKEQ.